These 32 T cell receptor beta chains originate from one sample sequenced in a study of T cell repertoires in cytomegalovirus infection. No antigens are known for them. MiXCR, run by TCRdb on the reads, gives a single entry per CDR3 protein. The sample yields 750,000 to 900,000 distinct CDR3 sequences, roughly 29% seen once. The sequencing here drew on cultured CD8+ T cells from PBMCs, taken from culture after CMV antigen stimulation. The origin of the receptors is a human donor in good health (CMV status not recorded). Some clones in this sample may be carry-over from other donors' samples.

This clonotype was picked up one time. The chain uses TRBV6-2 or TRBV6-3 and TRBJ2-3, with D unclear. Germline V gives CDR1 MNHEY, CDR2 SVGEGT. This CDR3 has 14 residues. V was shortened by 1 base and J by 2 bases, with 7 bases between the two germline ends. The CDR3 nucleotides read TGTGCCAGCAGTTACTTGGCATACACAGATACGCAGTATTTT. The encoded protein is CASSYLAYTDTQYF.

V and J are TRBV11-2 and TRBJ1-1, with TRBD1 identical over 8 bases. The CDR3 has 15 amino acids. Germline CDR1 SGHAT, CDR2 FQNNGV. J lost 8 bases, V lost 2 bases, and 10 bases had no gene match. The CDR3 bases are TGTGCCAGCAGCTTATCCCCGGACAGGGCTACCGAAGCTTTCTTT. It yields the protein CASSLSPDRATEAFF.

This clonotype appeared a few times. J is TRBJ1-2 and V is TRBV6-1; a weak D match, TRBD1 (6 bases). The germline V and J ends were trimmed by 3 bases and 8 bases, with 16 bases remaining between them. Germline lookup yields CDR1 MNHNS and CDR2 SASEGT. The CDR3 has 14 residues. The CDR3 DNA follows: TGTGCCAGCAGTGAGGACAGCCCACTATGGGGCTACACCTTC. Its translation: CASSEDSPLWGYTF.

This rearrangement joins TRBV12-3 or TRBV12-4 to TRBJ1-4; 9 positions agree with TRBD1. The V and J ends lost 0 bases and 0 bases, in that order; junction bases with no gene match: 8. This CDR3 has 19 amino acids. The DNA of the CDR3 is TGTGCCAGCAGTTTAGCACTCGGACAGGGGTCGGCAACTAATGAAAAACTGTTTTTT. Translation gives CASSLALGQGSATNEKLFF.

J is TRBJ2-7 and V is TRBV6-2 or TRBV6-3; TRBD1 or TRBD2 may be the D gene (5 bases each). Germline V CDR1 and CDR2: MNHEY, SVGEGT. V gave up 0 bases and J gave up 7 bases, with 13 bases separating them. The CDR3 is made up of 14 amino acids. CDR3 sequence reads: CASSYSGATGEQYV. As DNA, the CDR3 is TGTGCCAGCAGTTACTCCGGGGCCACGGGGGAGCAGTACGTC.

Only a few counts were recorded for this clonotype. This sequence joins TRBV19 and TRBJ1-5; D unresolved. The CDR3 has 15 residues. V dropped 3 bases and J dropped 5 bases, with 14 bases sitting between them. Germline assignment: CDR1 LNHDA and CDR2 SQIVND (reference sequence). The CDR3, as DNA: TGTGCCAGTAGTATCCCCTGGCAGGTTGATCAGCCCCAGCATTTT. Translating it yields CASSIPWQVDQPQHF. The full variable domain, in which reference TRBV19 and TRBJ1-5 provide the parts outside the CDR3, is DGGITQSPKYLFRKEGQNVTLSCEQNLNHDAMYWYRQDPGQGLRLIYYSQIVNDFQKGDIAEGYSVSREKKESFPLTVTSAQKNPTAFYLCASSIPWQVDQPQHFGDGTRLSIL.

This clonotype was detected only a few times. The chain carries TRBV9 and TRBJ2-2; TRBD1 aligns across 8 bases. Germline-derived CDR1 and CDR2 are SGDLS and YYNGEE. This CDR3 is 14 amino acids long. After removal of 6 bases from V and 6 bases from J, the junction contained 7 bases not matched to a gene. The CDR3 bases are TGTGCCAGCACGGGGCAGGGGGCGGCCGGGGAGCTGTTTTTT. Translating it yields CASTGQGAAGELFF.

The chain recombines TRBV7-2 with TRBJ2-3; 11 nucleotides align to TRBD2. CDR1 and CDR2 (germline): SGHTA, FQGNSA. V was pared by 1 base and J by 0 bases, with 6 bases of the junction left unmatched. This CDR3 is built from 18 residues. The CDR3 region is CASSLVVGTSGSTDTQYF. CDR3 sequence (DNA): TGTGCCAGCAGCTTAGTGGTGGGGACTAGCGGAAGCACAGATACGCAGTATTTT.

The table lists this clonotype with a few counts. The genes are TRBV7-9 and TRBJ2-3; 8 bases map to TRBD1. The germline V gene has CDR1 SEHNR and CDR2 FQNEAQ (reference sequence). The CDR3 loop spans 17 amino acids. V trimming: 5 bases; J trimming: 2 bases; junction bases outside the gene matches: 12. The CDR3 loop reads CASSPGQGHFTTDTQYF. CDR3 nucleotide sequence: TGTGCCAGCAGCCCTGGACAGGGACACTTTACCACAGATACGCAGTATTTT.

The rearrangement joins TRBV27 to TRBJ1-5, with D unresolved. V was clipped by 6 bases and J by 8 bases, with 11 bases between them. The CDR3 totals 12 residues. CDR1 is MNHEY and CDR2 is SMNVEV in the germline V gene (reference sequence). The CDR3 DNA reads TGTGCCAGCAGCCCCGGAGTTGAGCCCCAGCATTTT. This translates into CASSPGVEPQHF.

The sample holds a few counts of this clonotype. This chain links TRBV12-3 or TRBV12-4 with TRBJ2-1; 7 nucleotides line up with TRBD2. The V and J ends lost 3 bases and 6 bases, in that order; junction bases with no gene match: 17. The CDR3 loop spans 18 amino acids. DNA of the CDR3: TGTGCCAGCAGTTTCACTGCGGGTCCCATAAGGGAGGGCAATGAGCAGTTCTTC. Translating gives CASSFTAGPIREGNEQFF.

The rearrangement links TRBV10-3 to TRBJ2-2, with 7 bases fitting TRBD1. From germline, CDR1 is ENHRY and CDR2 SYGVKD. The CDR3 has 17 residues. The V and J ends lost 3 bases and 4 bases, in that order; junction bases with no gene match: 11. In nucleotides, the CDR3 is TGTGCCATCAGTGAAATCCGAGGGGGCGCGGCCACCGGGGAGCTGTTTTTT. It translates to CAISEIRGGAATGELFF.

The CDR3 DNA reads TGTGCCAGCAGTTTATCCGGGACAGGGCTTGGCTACACCTTC. As protein: CASSLSGTGLGYTF. The chain is built from TRBV27 and TRBJ1-2, with 9 bases aligning to TRBD1. Germline CDR1 and CDR2: MNHEY and SMNVEV (reference sequence). This CDR3 spans 14 amino acids. V shed 0 bases and J 7 bases; nucleotides not matched to a gene: 3.

The rearrangement uses TRBV27 and TRBJ2-1, with TRBD2 matching 7 bases. The CDR3 contains 12 residues. The V and J ends lost 6 bases and 9 bases, in that order; junction bases with no gene match: 5. CDR1 and CDR2 (germline): MNHEY, SMNVEV (reference sequence). As DNA, the CDR3 is TGTGCCAGCAGCCACCCGGGGGGTGAGCAGTTCTTC. Its protein product is CASSHPGGEQFF.

This sequence joins TRBV6-6 and TRBJ2-7; 9 nucleotides align to TRBD1. This CDR3 spans 13 amino acids. Germline-derived CDR1 and CDR2 are MNHNY and SVGAGI (reference sequence). V lost 2 bases to trimming and J lost 7 bases; unmatched junction nucleotides: 3. CDR3 coding DNA: TGTGCCAGCAGTTACGGACAGGGGAGAGAGCAGTACTTC. It is translated as CASSYGQGREQYF.

This clonotype was seen more than once but under ten times. The V and J genes are TRBV2 and TRBJ2-7, with D possibly being TRBD1 (5 bases). Trimming stripped 2 bases from V and 1 base from J, with 12 bases between. The V gene's germline CDR1 is SNHLY and CDR2 FYNNEI. The CDR3 has 15 residues. The CDR3 protein is CASSEIQAISYEQYF. In DNA, the CDR3 is TGTGCCAGCAGTGAAATACAGGCGATATCCTACGAGCAGTACTTC.

This clonotype occurred once. This chain joins TRBV27 and TRBJ2-2; TRBD2 might be the D (6 bases). With 0 bases removed from V and 0 bases from J, the gap between germline ends came to 11 bases. This CDR3 comprises 17 residues. Germline-derived CDR1 and CDR2 are MNHEY and SMNVEV (reference sequence). The CDR3 sequence: CASSLSRRGPNTGELFF. The CDR3 region has the DNA TGTGCCAGCAGTTTATCGAGGCGGGGCCCGAACACCGGGGAGCTGTTTTTT.

This clonotype was counted a few times. The V call is TRBV6-2 or TRBV6-3, the J call TRBJ2-3; D might be TRBD2 (5 bases). This CDR3 comprises 14 residues. The V gene lost 8 bases and the J gene lost 2 bases, with 14 bases spanning the gap. Germline CDR1 is MNHEY and CDR2 is SVGEGT. CDR3 in amino acids: CASDRGAYTDTQYF. CDR3 coding DNA: TGTGCCAGCGACCGGGGTGCCTACACAGATACGCAGTATTTT.

In its sample, this clonotype was seen many times. J is TRBJ1-4 and V is TRBV20-1, with unresolved D. Trimming stripped 4 bases from V and 0 bases from J, with 12 bases between. Germline CDR1 reads DFQATT; CDR2 reads SNEGSKA (reference sequence). The CDR3 is made up of 15 amino acids. In DNA, the CDR3 is TGCAGTGCTATAAAATTCCCTGCAACTAATGAAAAACTGTTTTTT. Amino acids: CSAIKFPATNEKLFF.

This clonotype was detected only a few times. CDR3 DNA: TGCAGTGCTAAAGAGTTGGGACAGGTTAATGAAAAACTGTTTTTT. It encodes CSAKELGQVNEKLFF. The gene calls are TRBV20-1 and TRBJ1-4; 8 positions match TRBD1. The trim removed 4 bases at V and 4 bases at J, leaving 8 bases unmatched. Germline CDR1 reads DFQATT; CDR2 reads SNEGSKA (reference sequence). The CDR3 is 15 amino acids.

This chain links TRBV28 with TRBJ1-2, with D possibly TRBD1 on 5 matching bases. V was shortened by 3 bases and J by 3 bases, with 14 bases between the two germline ends. CDR3 length: 15 amino acids. Germline V CDR1 and CDR2: MDHEN, SYDVKM. CDR3 DNA: TGTGCCAGCAGTTTTTTGGAGGGGAGGCACTATGGCTACACCTTC. This translates into CASSFLEGRHYGYTF.

This chain uses TRBV7-4 with TRBJ1-1; D is possibly TRBD1 (5 bases). V was trimmed by 6 bases and J by 0 bases, leaving 17 bases between them. CDR1 SGHVT and CDR2 SQSDAQ come from the germline V gene. This CDR3 comprises 16 residues. CDR3 amino acids: CASRPGPSYMNTEAFF. CDR3 DNA sequence: TGTGCCAGCAGGCCGGGGCCGTCATATATGAACACTGAAGCTTTCTTT.

This clonotype was observed a few times. The chain carries TRBV11-2 and TRBJ2-3, with a weak D call TRBD2 (5 bases). Germline CDR1 and CDR2: SGHAT and FQNNGV. The V end lost 0 bases, the J end lost 1 base, and 11 bases lay between the germline ends. This CDR3 contains 16 residues. In DNA, the CDR3 is TGTGCCAGCAGCTTAGAAGGAGGCGGTGGCACAGATACGCAGTATTTT. It encodes CASSLEGGGGTDTQYF.

J is TRBJ2-5 and V is TRBV10-2, with 8 nucleotides matching TRBD2. The junction had 1 base not matched to a gene; V was cut back by 6 bases and J by 4 bases. The CDR3 is made up of 12 amino acids. Germline assignment: CDR1 WSHSY and CDR2 SAAADI. The CDR3 DNA is TGCGCCAGCAGAGGACTAGCAGAGACCCAGTACTTC. It is translated as CASRGLAETQYF.

V and J are TRBV27 and TRBJ2-1; tentatively, D is TRBD1 (6 bases). This CDR3 region has 15 residues. V was cut by 4 bases and J by 8 bases, with 18 bases left in between. Germline V lookup: CDR1 MNHEY, CDR2 SMNVEV (reference sequence). The chain's CDR3 is CASSSGEFGRDEQFF. The CDR3 coding sequence is TGTGCCAGCAGTTCAGGGGAGTTCGGTCGGGATGAGCAGTTCTTC.

The V and J genes are TRBV28 and TRBJ1-4; D not resolved. CDR1 and CDR2 (germline): MDHEN, SYDVKM. The CDR3 runs to 14 residues. The V end was cut by 6 bases, the J end by 0 bases, with 8 bases between. CDR3 sequence: CASSPQSTNEKLFF. The CDR3 DNA reads as TGTGCCAGCAGCCCACAGTCAACTAATGAAAAACTGTTTTTT.

This clonotype was seen a few times. The CDR3 spells CASSPIGQPSTDTQYF. In DNA form, the CDR3 reads TGTGCCAGCAGTCCAATCGGACAGCCTAGCACAGATACGCAGTATTTT. This chain uses TRBV27 with TRBJ2-3, with D possibly matching TRBD1 (6 bases). The V gene lost 5 bases and the J gene lost 0 bases, with 15 bases spanning the gap. The germline CDR1 and CDR2 sequences are MNHEY and SMNVEV (reference sequence). This CDR3 region has 16 residues.

V gene TRBV7-8 combines with J gene TRBJ2-2; D remains unclear. Trimming shortened V by 5 bases and J by 0 bases, and 13 bases separated the two germline ends. CDR1 is SGHVS and CDR2 is FQNEAQ in the germline V gene. The CDR3 has 16 residues. For the CDR3, the DNA is TGTGCCAGCAGCCATGACGTATACGCGAACACCGGGGAGCTGTTTTTT. This sequence encodes CASSHDVYANTGELFF.

The chain has TRBV11-2 and TRBJ2-2, with 8 nucleotides matching TRBD2. Unmatched junction bases numbered 10, after V lost 2 bases and J lost 5 bases. This CDR3 comprises 17 residues. Germline CDR1 and CDR2: SGHAT and FQNNGV. As DNA, the CDR3 is TGTGCCAGCAGCTTATGGGAAGGGACTAGACGGACCGGGGAGCTGTTTTTT. Residues: CASSLWEGTRRTGELFF.

This chain links TRBV6-5 with TRBJ2-7; D is ambiguous. This CDR3 is built from 13 residues. V dropped 0 bases and J dropped 7 bases, with 10 bases sitting between them. Germline V gives CDR1 MNHEY, CDR2 SVGAGI. The CDR3 protein is CASSYSAVGEQYV. DNA for the CDR3: TGTGCCAGCAGTTACTCTGCGGTGGGTGAGCAGTACGTC.

This clonotype was counted ten times or more. The chain uses TRBV12-3 or TRBV12-4 and TRBJ1-5, with D unresolved. The CDR3 runs to 12 residues. Trimming cost V 6 bases and J 7 bases, with 10 bases left between them. The CDR3 sequence: CASSRGRQPQHF. CDR3 sequence (DNA): TGTGCCAGCAGCCGAGGAAGGCAGCCCCAGCATTTT.

This sequence joins TRBV19 and TRBJ1-5, with D unclear. The germline V gene has CDR1 LNHDA and CDR2 SQIVND (reference sequence). Between the trimmed V and J ends, which lost 9 bases and 0 bases, there was a span of 21 bases. CDR3 length: 17 amino acids. DNA of the CDR3: TGTGCCAGCACACGTGGATTCTACCAGGATAGCAATCAGCCCCAGCATTTT. This sequence encodes CASTRGFYQDSNQPQHF.